The present T cell receptor (beta chain) was sequenced within a study of blood T cell repertoires in COVID-19. Only in-frame clones appear in the TCRdb table, and some are missing; sequencing was by immunoSEQ multiplex PCR. The table has about 89,000 clones, about 87% seen once. This clone came up once. The sequenced material came from peripheral blood. This clonotype originated in a man aged 55 to 69 with acute or convalescent COVID-19.

This CDR3 reads CASSPGQMNQPQHF. The DNA of the CDR3 is TGTGCCAGCTCACCGGGACAAATGAATCAGCCCCAGCATTTT. The rearrangement joins TRBV18 to TRBJ1-5; tentative D call: TRBD1 (6 bases). Deletions cut 3 bases from V and 4 bases from J, with 10 bases between. The CDR3 has 14 residues. Germline V gene data show CDR1 as KGHSH and CDR2 as LQKENI.